This T cell receptor beta chain was identified during a study of cytomegalovirus exposure and HLA in healthy donors. Whole-study results and caveats: Cytomegalovirus association was assigned to more than 150 TCR beta chains. Differences between HLA loci emerged in a later analysis of TCR association rates, with DRB1 most and HLA-C fewest. A later analysis reported that several of the most significant clusters appeared to be linked to common viral pathogens, among them Epstein-Barr virus. For presence/absence analyses, sequencing depth was assumed to be roughly uniform across donors.

On this clone itself: Its antigen is unknown. Other DNA sequences in the same sample also yield this CDR3.

PCR primers comprised 60 Vbeta and 13 Jbeta primers. The repertoire was sequenced with immunoSEQ multiplex PCR; TCRdb's copy has only in-frame clones and lacks some. The sample holds roughly 150,000 clones, roughly 80% seen once. CDR3 length: 13 residues. The V end was cut by 0 bases, the J end by 4 bases, with 7 bases between. CDR1 is GTSNPN, CDR2 SVGIG, per germline (reference sequence). The receptor was derived from a male donor in good health and CMV-seronegative. The sequencing input was PBMCs. The chain combines TRBV30 with TRBJ1-5, with D tentatively TRBD1 (6 bases). As DNA, the CDR3 is TGTGCCTGGAGTGTCAGGGGTAATCAGCCCCAGCATTTT. This gives the protein CAWSVRGNQPQHF.